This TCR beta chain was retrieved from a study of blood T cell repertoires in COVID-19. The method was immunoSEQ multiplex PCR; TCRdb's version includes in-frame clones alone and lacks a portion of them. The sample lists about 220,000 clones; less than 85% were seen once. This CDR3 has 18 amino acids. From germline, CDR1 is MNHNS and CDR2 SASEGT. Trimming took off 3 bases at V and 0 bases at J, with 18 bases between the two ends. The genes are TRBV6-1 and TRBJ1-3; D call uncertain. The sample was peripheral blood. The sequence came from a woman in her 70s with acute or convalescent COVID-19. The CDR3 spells CASSDQAGFYSSGNTIYF. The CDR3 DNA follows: TGTGCCAGCAGTGACCAGGCGGGGTTCTATTCCTCTGGAAACACCATATATTTT.